These 17 T cell receptor beta chains were all obtained from the same sample, sequenced in a study of CD8+ T cells in alopecia areata. Stated treatment: oral pan-JAK inhibitor, 5-10 mg twice daily. Reverse transcription of extracted RNA yielded cDNA, which provided the sequencing template. Clones were read by immunoSEQ multiplex PCR, and TCRdb kept only the in-frame ones, dropping some. Among 90,000 to 150,000 clones, about 50% were seen once, and the ten largest hold roughly 0.5%. Sequencing used CD4+ T cells sorted from blood, obtained at week 4, from a patient treated with tofacitinib. Receptors originate from a human donor with alopecia areata.

The chain links TRBV2 to TRBJ2-5; either TRBD1 or TRBD2 may fit D (5 bases each). The CDR3 has 15 residues. The germline V gene encodes CDR1 SNHLY and CDR2 FYNNEI. Trimming stripped 0 bases from V and 3 bases from J, with 11 bases between. The CDR3 spells CASSEAGTAKETQYF. CDR3 in DNA: TGTGCCAGCAGTGAAGCAGGGACGGCTAAAGAGACCCAGTACTTC.

This clone showed up just a few times. The chain recombines TRBV4-1 with TRBJ2-1, with 11 bases matching TRBD2. The trim removed 2 bases at V and 3 bases at J, leaving 3 bases unmatched. The CDR3 is 16 amino acids. Germline CDR1 reads MGHRA; CDR2 reads YSYEKL. CDR3 sequence reads: CASSQLGLADYNEQFF. For the CDR3, the DNA is TGCGCCAGCAGCCAATTGGGACTAGCGGACTACAATGAGCAGTTCTTC.

In this sample, this clone turned up a few times. The CDR3 bases are TGCAGCGTTGAAGGGCGGAACACTGAAGCTTTCTTT. Its protein product is CSVEGRNTEAFF. The chain recombines TRBV29-1 with TRBJ1-1; no clear D. From germline, CDR1 is SQVTM and CDR2 ANQGSEA. The ends were cut back, 1 base at V and 1 base at J, with 4 bases in the middle. The CDR3 runs 12 residues.

This clone turned up a few times. This chain uses TRBV5-1 with TRBJ2-1; 7 bases are a match to TRBD1. From germline, CDR1 is SGHRS and CDR2 YFSETQ. The CDR3 extends over 16 amino acids. V was pared by 4 bases and J by 4 bases, with 11 bases of the junction left unmatched. The CDR3 loop is CASSTLTGAEYNEQFF. CDR3 nucleotides: TGCGCCAGCAGCACCCTCACAGGGGCGGAGTACAATGAGCAGTTCTTC. Combining the CDR3 with reference TRBV5-1 and TRBJ2-1 gives the whole variable domain KAGVTQTPRYLIKTRGQQVTLSCSPISGHRSVSWYQQTPGQGLQFLFEYFSETQRNKGNFPGRFSGRQFSNSRSEMNVSTLELGDSALYLCASSTLTGAEYNEQFFGPGTRLTVL.

The rearrangement uses TRBV30 and TRBJ2-7; 9 bases are shared with TRBD1. The CDR3 loop spans 14 amino acids. Germline CDR1 and CDR2: GTSNPN and SVGIG (reference sequence). V lost 0 bases to trimming and J lost 1 base; unmatched junction nucleotides: 1. CDR3 DNA: TGTGCCTGGAGTGTGGGACAGGGTTCCTACGAGCAGTACTTC. Protein product: CAWSVGQGSYEQYF.

The rearrangement links TRBV5-6 to TRBJ1-5; D remains unclear. The germline V gene has CDR1 SGHDT and CDR2 YYEEEE. Trimming pared 0 bases from V and 3 bases from J, leaving 10 bases between. The CDR3 spans 15 residues. The CDR3 protein is CASSLATAPNQPQHF. DNA of the CDR3: TGTGCCAGCAGCTTGGCCACAGCACCCAATCAGCCCCAGCATTTT.

This clone was counted once. The rearrangement uses TRBV23-1 and TRBJ1-1; D gene unclear. TRBV23-1 qualifies as an ORF whose function is uncertain. The CDR3 covers 11 residues. V lost 10 bases and J lost 10, with 16 bases in between. The CDR3 sequence: CAMLGGCLAFF. The DNA of the CDR3 is TGCGCCATGCTAGGAGGGTGTCTAGCTTTCTTT.

The V call is TRBV4-1, the J call TRBJ1-2, with 9 bases matching TRBD1. The CDR3 consists of 17 residues. J gave up 7 bases and V 7 bases, and 19 bases lay outside the gene matches. The germline V gene has CDR1 MGHRA and CDR2 YSYEKL. The CDR3 loop reads CASKRDQAGQGFGGYTF. The CDR3 DNA is TGCGCCAGCAAGAGGGACCAGGCGGGACAGGGTTTCGGTGGCTACACCTTC.

The V gene is TRBV25-1, the J gene TRBJ2-1; 10 positions match TRBD2. CDR1 is MGHDK, CDR2 SYGVNS, per germline. CDR3 length: 16 amino acids. After removal of 4 bases from V and 5 bases from J, the junction contained 8 bases not matched to a gene. CDR3 residues: CASSGGTSGINNEQFF. In DNA, the CDR3 is TGTGCCAGCAGTGGGGGAACTAGCGGGATTAACAATGAGCAGTTCTTC.

This clone was observed a handful of times. The same CDR3 also results from other DNA sequences found in this sample. The chain joins TRBV9 to TRBJ1-5, with 9 positions matching TRBD1. The V gene's germline CDR1 is SGDLS and CDR2 YYNGEE. The CDR3 is 14 amino acids. J lost 5 bases, V lost 3 bases, and 3 bases had no gene match. The CDR3 loop is CASSAGTGYQPQHF. CDR3 nucleotide sequence: TGTGCCAGCAGCGCAGGGACAGGGTATCAGCCCCAGCATTTT.

This clone was counted a few times. DNA of the CDR3: TGCGCCAGCAGCTTGAGGTCTGCAACTAATGAAAAACTGTTTTTT. Its protein is CASSLRSATNEKLFF. The rearrangement joins TRBV5-1 to TRBJ1-4; D remains ambiguous. This CDR3 spans 15 amino acids. CDR1 and CDR2 from the germline V gene are SGHRS and YFSETQ. V lost 1 base to trimming and J lost 0 bases, with 7 bases between them.

The chain employs TRBV6-6 and TRBJ2-7; 8 bases match TRBD1. The CDR3 spans 12 residues. V gave up 6 bases and J gave up 4 bases; unmatched junction bases: 2. Per the germline V gene, CDR1 is MNHNY and CDR2 is SVGAGI (reference sequence). The CDR3 bases are TGTGCCAGCAGGGACAGGGTTTACGAGCAGTACTTC. Protein product: CASRDRVYEQYF.

The chain is built from TRBV7-9 and TRBJ2-7; D is unresolved. This CDR3 region has 12 residues. V lost 6 bases, J lost 4 bases, and 10 bases lay in between. The V gene's germline CDR1 is SEHNR and CDR2 FQNEAQ (reference sequence). The CDR3 loop is CASSSIIYEQYF. CDR3 nucleotide sequence: TGTGCCAGCAGTTCGATTATTTACGAGCAGTACTTC. The full variable domain, completed using reference TRBV7-9 and TRBJ2-7, is DTGVSQNPRHKITKRGQNVTFRCDPISEHNRLYWYRQTLGQGPEFLTYFQNEAQLEKSRLLSDRFSAERPKGSFSTLEIQRTEQGDSAMYLCASSSIIYEQYFGPGTRLTVT.

This clone has a handful of counts. The rearrangement joins TRBV27 to TRBJ2-6; D not resolved. The CDR3 has 12 residues. The V gene lost 6 bases and the J gene lost 3 bases, with 3 bases spanning the gap. Per the germline V gene, CDR1 is MNHEY and CDR2 is SMNVEV (reference sequence). In nucleotides, the CDR3 is TGTGCCAGCAGCCTTGGGGCCAACGTCCTGACTTTC. Amino acid sequence: CASSLGANVLTF.

The J gene is TRBJ1-1, the V gene TRBV30; D gene unclear. This CDR3 comprises 13 residues. CDR1 and CDR2 from the germline V gene are GTSNPN and SVGIG (reference sequence). Trimming took off 8 bases at V and 0 bases at J, with 13 bases between the two ends. This chain's CDR3 is CARNSGMNTEAFF. The CDR3 DNA is TGTGCCCGGAACAGCGGAATGAACACTGAAGCTTTCTTT.

The V and J genes are TRBV30 and TRBJ1-1; D is possibly TRBD1 (6 bases). The CDR3 loop spans 11 amino acids. The V gene lost 4 bases and the J gene lost 5 bases, with 8 bases spanning the gap. CDR1 GTSNPN and CDR2 SVGIG come from the germline V gene (reference sequence). The CDR3 loop reads CAWNRVTEAFF. DNA of the CDR3: TGTGCCTGGAACAGGGTGACTGAAGCTTTCTTT.

V and J are TRBV4-1 and TRBJ1-2; 8 positions match TRBD1. Germline-derived CDR1 and CDR2 are MGHRA and YSYEKL. This CDR3 spans 13 amino acids. J gave up 2 bases and V 8 bases, and 4 bases lay outside the gene matches. The CDR3 spells CASGTGGNYGYTF. CDR3 bases: TGCGCCAGCGGCACAGGGGGGAACTATGGCTACACCTTC.